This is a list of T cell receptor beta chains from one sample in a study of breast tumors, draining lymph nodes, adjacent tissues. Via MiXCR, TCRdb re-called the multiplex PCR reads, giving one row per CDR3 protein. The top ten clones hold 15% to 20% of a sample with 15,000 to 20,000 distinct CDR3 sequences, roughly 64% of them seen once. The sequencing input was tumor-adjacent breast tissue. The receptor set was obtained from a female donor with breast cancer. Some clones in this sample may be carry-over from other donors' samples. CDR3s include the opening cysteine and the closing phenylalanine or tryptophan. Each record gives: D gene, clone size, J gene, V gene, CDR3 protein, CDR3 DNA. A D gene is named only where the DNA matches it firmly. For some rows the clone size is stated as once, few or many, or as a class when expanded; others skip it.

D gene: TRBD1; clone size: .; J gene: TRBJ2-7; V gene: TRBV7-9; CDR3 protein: CASSLVTGSGYEQYF; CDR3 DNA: TGTGCCAGCAGCTTAGTGACAGGGTCAGGCTACGAGCAATACTTC
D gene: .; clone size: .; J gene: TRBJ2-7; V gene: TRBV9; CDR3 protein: CASSKERGGEQYF; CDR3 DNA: TGTGCCAGCAGCAAGGAGAGAGGGGGCGAGCAGTACTTC
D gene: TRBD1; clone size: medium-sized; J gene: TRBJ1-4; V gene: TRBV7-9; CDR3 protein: CASSSQGERSEKLFF; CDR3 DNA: TGTGCCAGCAGCTCGCAGGGGGAGAGGAGTGAAAAACTGTTTTTT
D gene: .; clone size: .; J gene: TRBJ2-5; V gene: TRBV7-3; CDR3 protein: CASSLAGATQYF; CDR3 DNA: TGTGCCAGCAGCTTAGCGGGGGCGACCCAGTACTTC
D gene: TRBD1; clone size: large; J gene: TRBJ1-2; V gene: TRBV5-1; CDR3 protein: CASSSNSWDSYFRGEWANYGYTF; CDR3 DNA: TGCGCCAGCAGCTCTAATTCTTGGGACAGTTATTTTCGAGGTGAATGGGCTAACTATGGCTACACCTTC
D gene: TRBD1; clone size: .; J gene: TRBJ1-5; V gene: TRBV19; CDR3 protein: CASSSDRVRPQHF; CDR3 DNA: TGTGCCAGTAGTTCGGACAGGGTCCGGCCCCAGCATTTT
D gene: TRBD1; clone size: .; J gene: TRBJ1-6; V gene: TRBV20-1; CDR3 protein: CSARAGGSGSPLHF; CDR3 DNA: TGCAGTGCTAGGGCAGGGGGCAGTGGGTCACCCCTCCACTTT
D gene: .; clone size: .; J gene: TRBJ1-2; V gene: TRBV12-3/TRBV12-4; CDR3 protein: CASSLSDSNYGYTF; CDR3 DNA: TGTGCCAGCAGTTTAAGCGACTCCAACTATGGCTACACCTTC
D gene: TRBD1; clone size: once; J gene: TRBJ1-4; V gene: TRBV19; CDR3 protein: CASGTGSVYGEKLFF; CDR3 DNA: TGTGCCTCCGGGACAGGGTCGGTCTATGGTGAAAAACTGTTTTTT
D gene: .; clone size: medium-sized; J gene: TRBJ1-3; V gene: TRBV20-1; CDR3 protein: CSARGTGSGNTIYF; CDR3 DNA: TGCAGTGCTAGAGGGACCGGCTCTGGAAACACCATATATTTT
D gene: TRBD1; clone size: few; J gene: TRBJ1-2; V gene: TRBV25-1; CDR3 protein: CASRQGLYGYTF; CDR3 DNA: TGTGCCAGCAGACAGGGGTTGTATGGCTACACCTTC
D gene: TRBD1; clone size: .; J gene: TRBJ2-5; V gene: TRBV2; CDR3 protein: CASSEVGGLGTGQETQYF; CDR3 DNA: TGTGCCAGCAGTGAAGTCGGTGGTTTAGGGACAGGACAAGAGACCCAGTACTTC
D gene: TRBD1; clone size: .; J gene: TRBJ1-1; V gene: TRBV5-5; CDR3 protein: CASSLGSPGGDTEAFF; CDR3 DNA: TGTGCCAGCAGCTTGGGCTCGCCAGGGGGAGACACTGAAGCTTTCTTT
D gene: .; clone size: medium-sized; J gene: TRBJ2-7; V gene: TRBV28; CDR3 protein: CASREDSFDEQYF; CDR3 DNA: TGTGCCAGCAGGGAAGACAGTTTCGACGAGCAGTACTTC
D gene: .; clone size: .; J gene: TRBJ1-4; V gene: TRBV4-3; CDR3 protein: CASTTWDRARPQELFF; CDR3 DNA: TGCGCCAGCACAACATGGGATCGGGCCCGACCTCAAGAACTGTTTTTT
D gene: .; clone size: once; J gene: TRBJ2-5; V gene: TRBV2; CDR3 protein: CASSGNRETQYF; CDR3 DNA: TGTGCCAGCAGTGGGAATAGGGAGACCCAGTACTTC
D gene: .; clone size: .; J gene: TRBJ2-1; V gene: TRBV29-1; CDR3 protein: CSPCVGLQTSLSYNEQFF; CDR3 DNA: TGCAGCCCTTGTGTGGGGCTCCAGACATCGTTGAGCTACAATGAGCAGTTCTTC
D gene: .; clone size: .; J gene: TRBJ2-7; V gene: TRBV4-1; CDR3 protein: CASSQEVSPYEQYF; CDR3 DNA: TGCGCCAGCAGCCAAGAAGTTTCTCCCTACGAGCAGTACTTC
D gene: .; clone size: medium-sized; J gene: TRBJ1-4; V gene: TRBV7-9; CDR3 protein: CASSLFGGAGNRYNEKLFF; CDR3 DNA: TGTGCCAGCAGCTTATTTGGTGGGGCAGGGAATCGTTATAATGAAAAACTGTTTTTT
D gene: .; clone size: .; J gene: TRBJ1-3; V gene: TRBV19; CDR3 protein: CASFDGSSGNTIYF; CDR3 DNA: TGTGCCAGTTTTGACGGCTCCTCTGGAAACACCATATATTTT
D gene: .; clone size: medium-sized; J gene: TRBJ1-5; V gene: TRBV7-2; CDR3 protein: CASSTEINQPQHF; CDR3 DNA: TGTGCCAGCTCGACAGAGATCAATCAGCCCCAGCATTTT
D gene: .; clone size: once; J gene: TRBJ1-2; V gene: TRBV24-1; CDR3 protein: CATSDRTVNYGYTF; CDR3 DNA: TGTGCCACCAGTGACAGAACAGTTAACTATGGCTACACCTTC
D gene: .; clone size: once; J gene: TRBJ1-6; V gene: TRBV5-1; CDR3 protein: CASSRSMDNSPLHF; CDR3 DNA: TGCGCCAGCAGCCGGTCGATGGACAATTCTCCCCTCCACTTT
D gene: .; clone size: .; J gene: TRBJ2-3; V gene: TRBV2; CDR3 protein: CASSGRLASTDTQYF; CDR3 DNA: TGTGCCAGCAGTGGTAGGCTTGCTAGCACAGATACGCAGTATTTT
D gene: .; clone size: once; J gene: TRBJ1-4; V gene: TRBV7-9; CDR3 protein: CASSPMTGTHEKLFF; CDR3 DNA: TGTGCCAGCAGCCCAATGACAGGCACTCATGAAAAACTGTTTTTT
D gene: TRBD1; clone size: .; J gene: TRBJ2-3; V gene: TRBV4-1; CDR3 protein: CASSQDLWDRASTDTQYF; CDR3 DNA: TGCGCCAGCAGCCAAGACCTCTGGGACAGGGCGAGCACAGATACGCAGTATTTT
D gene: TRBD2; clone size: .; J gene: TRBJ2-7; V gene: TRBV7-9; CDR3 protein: CASSLQLAGSYEQYF; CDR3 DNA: TGTGCCAGCAGCTTACAACTAGCGGGCTCCTACGAGCAGTACTTC
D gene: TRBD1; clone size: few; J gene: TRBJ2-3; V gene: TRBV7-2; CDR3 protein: CASSYRDSYTDTQYF; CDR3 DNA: TGTGCCAGCAGCTACCGGGACAGCTACACAGATACGCAGTATTTT
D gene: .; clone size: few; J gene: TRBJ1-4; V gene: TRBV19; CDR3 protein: CASSIEGKGSTTNEKLFF; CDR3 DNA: TGTGCCAGTAGTATAGAAGGGAAGGGGAGCACAACTAATGAAAAACTGTTTTTT
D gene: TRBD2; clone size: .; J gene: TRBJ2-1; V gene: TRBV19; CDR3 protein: CASKLGGTYNEQFF; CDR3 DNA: TGTGCCAGTAAACTGGGGGGGACCTACAATGAGCAGTTCTTC
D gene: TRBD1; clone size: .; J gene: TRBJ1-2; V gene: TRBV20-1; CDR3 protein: CSAGQGSYGYTF; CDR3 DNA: TGCAGTGCAGGACAGGGGAGCTATGGCTACACCTTC
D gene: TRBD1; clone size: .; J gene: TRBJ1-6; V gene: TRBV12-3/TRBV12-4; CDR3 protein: CASSLGQGHSPLHF; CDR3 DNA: TGTGCCAGCAGTTTAGGACAGGGGCATTCACCCCTCCACTTT
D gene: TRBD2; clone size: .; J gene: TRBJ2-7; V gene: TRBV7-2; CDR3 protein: CASSGGAGGPREQYF; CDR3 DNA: TGTGCCAGCAGCGGGGGTGCGGGAGGGCCGCGTGAGCAGTACTTC
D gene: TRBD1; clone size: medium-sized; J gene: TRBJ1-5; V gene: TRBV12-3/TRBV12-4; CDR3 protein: CASSQAGGQPQHF; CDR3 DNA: TGTGCCAGCAGTCAGGCAGGGGGTCAGCCCCAGCATTTT
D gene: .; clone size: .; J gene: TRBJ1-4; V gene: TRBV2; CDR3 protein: CASSGGLQREKLFF; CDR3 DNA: TGTGCCAGCAGTGGGGGACTTCAGAGGGAAAAACTGTTTTTT
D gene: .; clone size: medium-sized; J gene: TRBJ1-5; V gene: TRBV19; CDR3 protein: CASSSTYNSNQPQHF; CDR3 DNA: TGTGCCAGTAGTTCCACCTACAATAGCAATCAGCCCCAGCATTTT
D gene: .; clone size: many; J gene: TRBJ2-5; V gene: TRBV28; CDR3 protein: CTSSFGREETQYF; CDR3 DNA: TGTACCAGCAGTTTCGGCAGGGAGGAGACCCAGTACTTC
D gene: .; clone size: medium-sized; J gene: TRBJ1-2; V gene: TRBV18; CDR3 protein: CASSPVGRNYGYTF; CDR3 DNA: TGTGCCAGCTCACCCGTTGGACGGAATTATGGCTACACCTTC
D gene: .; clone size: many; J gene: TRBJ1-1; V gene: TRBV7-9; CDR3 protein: CASSLFGEGRRTEAFF; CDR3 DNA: TGTGCCAGCAGCTTATTTGGTGAGGGCCGACGAACTGAAGCTTTCTTT
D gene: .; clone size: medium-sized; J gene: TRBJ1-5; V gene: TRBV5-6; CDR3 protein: CASSLSGLRPQHF; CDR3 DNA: TGTGCCAGCAGCTTGTCAGGGTTAAGGCCCCAGCATTTT
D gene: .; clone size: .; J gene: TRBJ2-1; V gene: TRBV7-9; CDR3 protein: CASSLDSNGQFF; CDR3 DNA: TGTGCCAGCAGCTTGGACAGCAATGGGCAGTTCTTC
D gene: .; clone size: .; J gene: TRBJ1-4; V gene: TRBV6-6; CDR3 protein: CASSYPGTDEEKLFF; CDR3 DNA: TGTGCCAGCAGTTACCCAGGAACGGATGAGGAAAAACTGTTTTTT
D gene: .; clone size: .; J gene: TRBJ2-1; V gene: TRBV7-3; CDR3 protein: CASSVKGDEQFF; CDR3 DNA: TGTGCCAGCAGCGTCAAGGGCGATGAGCAGTTCTTC
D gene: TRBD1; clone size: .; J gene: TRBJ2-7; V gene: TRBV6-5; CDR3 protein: CASSSRTGDLGEQYF; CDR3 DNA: TGTGCCAGCAGTTCTCGGACAGGGGATCTGGGCGAGCAGTACTTC
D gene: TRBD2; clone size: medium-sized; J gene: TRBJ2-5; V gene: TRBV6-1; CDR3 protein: CASRPGTSGVGETQYF; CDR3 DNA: TGTGCCAGCAGACCCGGGACTAGCGGGGTGGGGGAGACCCAGTACTTC
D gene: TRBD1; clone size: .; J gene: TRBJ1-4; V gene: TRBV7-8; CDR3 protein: CASSPTRDSKGKLFF; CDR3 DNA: TGTGCCAGCAGCCCGACTCGGGACAGCAAAGGGAAACTGTTTTTT
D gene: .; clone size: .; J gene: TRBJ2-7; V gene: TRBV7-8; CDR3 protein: CASSFSPPFEQYF; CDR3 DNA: TGTGCCAGCAGCTTCAGTCCCCCTTTCGAGCAGTACTTC
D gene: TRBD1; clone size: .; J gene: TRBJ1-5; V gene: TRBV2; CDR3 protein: CASSWTGSNQPQHF; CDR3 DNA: TGTGCCAGCAGCTGGACAGGAAGCAATCAGCCCCAGCATTTT
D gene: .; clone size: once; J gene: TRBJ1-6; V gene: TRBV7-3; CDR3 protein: CASSLSAASSPLHF; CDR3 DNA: TGTGCCAGCAGCTTAAGTGCGGCAAGTTCACCCCTCCACTTT
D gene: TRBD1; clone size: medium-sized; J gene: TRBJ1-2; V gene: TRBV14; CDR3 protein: CASSQSGQGHGYTF; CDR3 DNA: TGTGCCAGCAGCCAAAGTGGACAGGGGCATGGCTACACCTTC
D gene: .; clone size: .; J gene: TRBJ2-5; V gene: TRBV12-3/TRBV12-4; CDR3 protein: CASSLSQETQYF; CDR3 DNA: TGTGCCAGCAGTTTAAGCCAAGAGACCCAGTACTTC
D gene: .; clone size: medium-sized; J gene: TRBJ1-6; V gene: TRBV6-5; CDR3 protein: CASTQTLQLNSPLHF; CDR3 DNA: TGTGCCAGCACCCAAACTCTACAGCTTAATTCACCCCTCCACTTT
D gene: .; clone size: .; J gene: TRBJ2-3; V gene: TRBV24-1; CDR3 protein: CATSVPGGGVTDTQYF; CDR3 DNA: TGTGCCACCAGTGTACCCGGAGGGGGCGTTACAGATACGCAGTATTTT
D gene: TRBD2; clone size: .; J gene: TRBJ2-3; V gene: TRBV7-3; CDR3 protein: CATPTDSGGIDTQYF; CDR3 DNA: TGTGCCACCCCGACCGACAGCGGGGGTATAGATACGCAGTATTTT
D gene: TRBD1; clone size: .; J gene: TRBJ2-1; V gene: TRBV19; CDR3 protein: CASSRDRGNSDEQFF; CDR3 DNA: TGTGCCAGTAGTCGGGACAGGGGTAACTCCGATGAGCAGTTCTTC
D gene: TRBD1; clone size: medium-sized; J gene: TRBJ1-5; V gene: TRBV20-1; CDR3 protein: CSASQGLNQPQHF; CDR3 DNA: TGCAGTGCTTCACAGGGGTTGAATCAGCCCCAGCATTTT
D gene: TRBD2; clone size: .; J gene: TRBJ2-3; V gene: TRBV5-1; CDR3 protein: CASSFGGGTDTQYF; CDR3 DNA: TGCGCCAGCAGCTTCGGGGGGGGCACAGATACGCAGTATTTT
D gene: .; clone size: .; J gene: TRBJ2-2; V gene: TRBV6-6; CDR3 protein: CASSYSSFSLMSTEELFF; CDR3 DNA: TGTGCCAGCAGTTACTCTTCGTTTTCCTTAATGAGCACCGAGGAGCTGTTTTTT
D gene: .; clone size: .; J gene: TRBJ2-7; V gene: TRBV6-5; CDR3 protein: CASSPMTVAHEQYF; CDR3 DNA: TGTGCCAGCAGTCCCATGACAGTTGCCCACGAGCAGTACTTC